This TCR beta chain was profiled in a study of T cell responses to AZD1222 COVID-19 vaccine. Study-level points and caveats: There were vaccine-associated CD4 TCRs across spike, dominant at 160-218 and 743-854.

Turning to this clone: What it binds is unknown.

The repertoire was sequenced with immunoSEQ multiplex PCR; TCRdb's copy has only in-frame clones and lacks some. The sample yields around 84,000 clones, over 75% seen once. The source was peripheral blood, collected on day 0 of AZD1222 vaccination. This TCR was sampled from an adult in good health.

In DNA form, the CDR3 reads TGTGCCAGCAGTAAGGGACAGACCATGAACACTGAAGCTTTCTTT. It translates to CASSKGQTMNTEAFF. The chain uses TRBV6-5 and TRBJ1-1; 7 bases align to TRBD1. Germline CDR1 MNHEY, CDR2 SVGAGI. The CDR3 covers 15 residues. Trimming removed 5 bases from V and 0 bases from J; junction bases left unmatched: 6.